This T cell receptor beta chain stems from a study of shared clonotypes between healthy human individuals. The CDR3 totals 15 residues. Trimming left V 0 bases short and J 2 bases short, with 10 bases between. Germline V gives CDR1 MNHEY, CDR2 SMNVEV (reference sequence). TCRdb's copy holds only in-frame clones and misses some; the assay was immunoSEQ multiplex PCR. This sample carries over a million clones, 75% to 85% of them seen once, and the ten largest clones take under 0.8%. This clone appeared once. The chain recombines TRBV27 with TRBJ1-1, with D uncertain. The source material was memory CD4+ T cells from PBMCs. Described subset: CD45RA-negative fraction. The sequence derives from a man aged 18 to 29 in good health. Some clones in this sample may be carry-over from other donors' samples. The CDR3 region has the DNA TGTGCCAGCAGTTTATCGTGGCGGGGAAACACTGAAGCTTTCTTT. Its protein is CASSLSWRGNTEAFF.